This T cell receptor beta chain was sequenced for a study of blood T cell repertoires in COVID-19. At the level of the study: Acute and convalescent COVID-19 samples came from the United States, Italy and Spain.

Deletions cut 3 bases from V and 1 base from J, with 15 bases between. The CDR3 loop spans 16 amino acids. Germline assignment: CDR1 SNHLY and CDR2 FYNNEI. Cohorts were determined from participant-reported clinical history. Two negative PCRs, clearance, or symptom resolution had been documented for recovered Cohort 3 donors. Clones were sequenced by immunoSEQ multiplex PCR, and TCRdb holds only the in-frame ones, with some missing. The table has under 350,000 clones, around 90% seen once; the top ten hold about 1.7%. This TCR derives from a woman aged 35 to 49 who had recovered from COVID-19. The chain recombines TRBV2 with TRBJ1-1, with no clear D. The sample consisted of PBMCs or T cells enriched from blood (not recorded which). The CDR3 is CASSDEAATRNTEAFF. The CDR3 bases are TGTGCCAGCAGTGATGAGGCAGCCACCCGGAACACTGAAGCTTTCTTT.